A selection of T cell receptor beta chains follows, all from one sample in a study of T cell repertoires in cytomegalovirus infection. TCRdb independently ran MiXCR on the reads; one entry per CDR3 protein. The repertoire holds more than 500,000 distinct CDR3 sequences, 16% seen once, with roughly a quarter in the top ten. Sequenced material: CD8+ T cells from PBMCs. These receptors all come from a human donor in good health (CMV status not recorded). Some clones in this sample may be carry-over from other donors' samples. Both conserved end residues are part of each CDR3. D genes are given only for firm matches.

v_call: TRBV28; j_call: TRBJ2-1; d_call: TRBD2; cdr3_aa: CASTPEGTGTRLYNEQFF
v_call: TRBV27; j_call: TRBJ1-2; d_call: TRBD1; cdr3_aa: CASSLSVLGTGDGYTF
v_call: TRBV11-2; j_call: TRBJ1-6; d_call: TRBD1; cdr3_aa: CASRPTGGIYNSPLHF
v_call: TRBV19; j_call: TRBJ2-1; d_call: .; cdr3_aa: CASSIDQGSYNEQFF
v_call: TRBV6-1; j_call: TRBJ2-7; d_call: TRBD2; cdr3_aa: CASSEISSGGYEQYF
v_call: TRBV28; j_call: TRBJ1-2; d_call: TRBD1; cdr3_aa: CASSPGQGANYGYTF
v_call: TRBV5-1; j_call: TRBJ1-2; d_call: .; cdr3_aa: CASSLDGEGYTF
v_call: TRBV7-6; j_call: TRBJ2-3; d_call: .; cdr3_aa: CASSPRRDTQYF
v_call: TRBV20-1; j_call: TRBJ1-3; d_call: .; cdr3_aa: CSARHPDRVSTIYF
v_call: TRBV11-2; j_call: TRBJ2-7; d_call: .; cdr3_aa: CASSLHLRDTPYEQYF
v_call: TRBV7-6; j_call: TRBJ2-5; d_call: TRBD1; cdr3_aa: CASSHRGRGETQYF
v_call: TRBV28; j_call: TRBJ1-3; d_call: .; cdr3_aa: CASSPPGGYTIYF
v_call: TRBV20-1; j_call: TRBJ2-7; d_call: TRBD2; cdr3_aa: CSARDLAGAYEQYF
v_call: TRBV19; j_call: TRBJ2-1; d_call: .; cdr3_aa: CASSPVGGASYNEQFF
v_call: TRBV7-2; j_call: TRBJ2-1; d_call: .; cdr3_aa: CASSYRALKGPYNEQFF
v_call: TRBV9; j_call: TRBJ1-5; d_call: .; cdr3_aa: CASSVGGGAVQPQHF
v_call: TRBV7-9; j_call: TRBJ1-1; d_call: .; cdr3_aa: CASSPPSHHEAFF
v_call: TRBV2; j_call: TRBJ1-3; d_call: .; cdr3_aa: CASVGDTGNTIYF
v_call: TRBV27; j_call: TRBJ2-1; d_call: TRBD2; cdr3_aa: CASSRPKLAGSNEQFF
v_call: TRBV10-3; j_call: TRBJ2-1; d_call: TRBD1; cdr3_aa: CAISPGQDYNEQFF
v_call: TRBV9; j_call: TRBJ2-1; d_call: .; cdr3_aa: CASSVENYQQFF
v_call: TRBV7-8; j_call: TRBJ2-1; d_call: .; cdr3_aa: CASSLERRLTNEQFF
v_call: TRBV27; j_call: TRBJ2-5; d_call: .; cdr3_aa: CASSPSLGDRAIETQYF
v_call: TRBV2; j_call: TRBJ2-1; d_call: .; cdr3_aa: CASSAPGVRNNEQFF
v_call: TRBV7-6; j_call: TRBJ1-5; d_call: .; cdr3_aa: CASSQLQGFNQPQHF
v_call: TRBV6-1; j_call: TRBJ2-1; d_call: .; cdr3_aa: CASSGTWGEKDNEQFF
v_call: TRBV7-2; j_call: TRBJ1-6; d_call: .; cdr3_aa: CASSPGGYGSPLHF
v_call: TRBV11-2; j_call: TRBJ2-5; d_call: TRBD2; cdr3_aa: CASSARLAGVETQYF
v_call: TRBV19; j_call: TRBJ1-5; d_call: TRBD1; cdr3_aa: CASSSRDRGGSSNQPQHF
v_call: TRBV25-1; j_call: TRBJ2-3; d_call: .; cdr3_aa: CASSESETTDTQYF
v_call: TRBV11-2; j_call: TRBJ2-7; d_call: .; cdr3_aa: CASSLDRGASYEQYF
v_call: TRBV2; j_call: TRBJ2-1; d_call: .; cdr3_aa: CASSARTRVTDEQFF
v_call: TRBV7-3; j_call: TRBJ1-2; d_call: .; cdr3_aa: CASSLDGTPGNYGYTF
v_call: TRBV18; j_call: TRBJ2-5; d_call: .; cdr3_aa: CASSLTRDRVQKETQYF
v_call: TRBV27; j_call: TRBJ2-1; d_call: TRBD1; cdr3_aa: CASSLAAVTGVTEQFF
v_call: TRBV27; j_call: TRBJ1-5; d_call: .; cdr3_aa: CASSLAGLKGPQHF
v_call: TRBV7-9; j_call: TRBJ2-1; d_call: TRBD2; cdr3_aa: CASSLLSGRAPKGEQFF